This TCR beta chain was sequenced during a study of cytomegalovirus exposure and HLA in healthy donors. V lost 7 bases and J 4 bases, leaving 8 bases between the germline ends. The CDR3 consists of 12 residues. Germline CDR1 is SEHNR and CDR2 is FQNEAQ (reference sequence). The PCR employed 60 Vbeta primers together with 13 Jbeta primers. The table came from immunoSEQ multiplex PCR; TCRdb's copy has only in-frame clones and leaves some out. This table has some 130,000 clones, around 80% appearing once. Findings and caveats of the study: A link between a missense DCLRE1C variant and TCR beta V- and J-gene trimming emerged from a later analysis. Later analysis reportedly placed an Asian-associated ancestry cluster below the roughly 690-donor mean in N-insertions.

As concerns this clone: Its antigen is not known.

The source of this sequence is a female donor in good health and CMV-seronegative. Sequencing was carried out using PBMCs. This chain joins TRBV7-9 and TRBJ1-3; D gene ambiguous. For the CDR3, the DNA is TGTGCCAGCACCTCTACGGGAAACACCATATATTTT. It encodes CASTSTGNTIYF.